This T cell receptor delta chain stems from a study of gamma-delta chains in newborns, infants, children. Study overall: Polyclonal expansion of innate γδ T cells after birth follows microbial exposure.

This clone was seen more than once but under ten times. A far larger clone is only one base removed, so a read error is likely. TCRdb re-called the reads with CATT. Counted here are 3,200 or so delta-chain clones, 3.9% occurring once; the ten biggest clones make up roughly 16%. This CDR3 region has 20 residues. Germline CDR1 is GEAIGNYY and CDR2 is EKD. Between the trimmed V and J ends, which lost 0 bases and 0 bases, there was a span of 17 bases. The source of this sequence is a child who was a newborn, infant or young child, either healthy, febrile or measles-vaccinated (not recorded which). Sequencing was carried out using blood. V usage is TRDV2 and J usage is TRDJ3; D is perhaps TRDD3 (5 bases). CDR3 nucleotide sequence: TGTGCCTGTGACACCGTACTGAGGGATGCTAGCTCCTGGGACACCCGACAGATGTTTTTC. It translates to CACDTVLRDASSWDTRQMFF.